This T cell receptor (beta chain) was identified during a study of shared T cell receptors in the human thymus. V lost 0 bases and J 2 bases, leaving 11 bases between the germline ends. The CDR3 spans 14 residues. The germline gives CDR1 GTSNPN, CDR2 SVGIG (reference sequence). Only in-frame clones appear in the TCRdb table, and some are missing; sequencing was by immunoSEQ multiplex PCR. Seen here are some 660,000 clones, around 87% observed once, and the top ten hold approximately 0.0097%. These data also featured in a second study, about human thymus T cells. That work adds: Thymus tissue was removed during corrective cardiac surgery.

Sequenced input: thymocytes. The chain carries TRBV30 and TRBJ2-7; D is perhaps TRBD1 (6 bases). The receptor was derived from a boy less than two years old with a congenital heart defect. The CDR3 nucleotides are TGTGCCTGGAGTGTACAGGGTTTCCCCTACGAGCAGTACTTC. Protein product: CAWSVQGFPYEQYF.